The 21 T cell receptor beta chains reported below all come from one sample, sequenced in a study of spatial heterogeneity in lung cancer (dated by TCRdb to the late 2010s). The library was built by means of 5' RACE. TCRdb records NextSeq 500 as the sequencer. TCRdb handled the public reads itself, with Q25 trimming in fastp and clone calling in MiXCR, and kept productive beta chains. Entries are consolidated by CDR3 protein sequence, retaining the most common genes and DNA. The sample has 10,000 to 15,000 distinct CDR3 sequences on record, 5.5% to 7.5% of them singletons. Of the sample, about 9.3% is held by the ten largest clones. This sample's time point label indicates: sample taken at primary tumor resection. For TCR sequencing, whole RNA was extracted from tumor and nontumor lung tissue, or from cryopreserved PBMC samples, and no cell sorting was done. The specimen was normal lung tissue next to the tumor, collected at surgery. The receptors originated from a male donor with early-stage non-small cell lung cancer.

The sample holds many counts of this clonotype. The size of this beta chain means little, since it is a stray read in a library made for alpha chains. This chain links TRBV6-2 or TRBV6-3 with TRBJ2-2, with D perhaps TRBD2 (6 bases). This CDR3 is 15 amino acids long. CDR1 and CDR2 from the germline V gene are MNHEY and SVGEGT. Trimming took 4 bases from V and 5 from J, leaving 14 bases between them. CDR3 DNA: TGTGCCAGCAGTTCTGGGACGGGAGCAACCGGGGAGCTGTTTTTT. This translates into CASSSGTGATGELFF.

By share of the sample, this clonotype is medium-sized (0.01 to 0.1%). Found in a library prepared for alpha chains, this beta chain is an off-target read, and its abundance has little meaning. The chain has TRBV30 and TRBJ2-7; 8 nucleotides line up with TRBD2. The CDR3 length is 13 residues. In germline, CDR1 is GTSNPN, CDR2 SVGIG (reference sequence). V lost 3 bases to trimming and J lost 6 bases; unmatched junction nucleotides: 7. The CDR3 region is CAWRRAGVGEQYF. The DNA for the CDR3 is TGTGCCTGGAGGCGAGCGGGAGTCGGCGAGCAGTACTTC.

There are many counts of this clonotype. The size of this beta chain means little, since it is a stray read in a library made for alpha chains. The V call is TRBV29-1, the J call TRBJ1-1; TRBD1 matches at 12 bases. Germline values: CDR1 SQVTM, CDR2 ANQGSEA. The CDR3 sequence is 14 residues long. The J segment lost 7 bases and the V segment lost 7 bases, leaving 10 bases of the junction unmatched. As DNA, the CDR3 is TGCAGCGGGAAGCCGGGACAGGGGGCTGGTGAAGCTTTCTTT. This encodes CSGKPGQGAGEAFF.

This clonotype was found many times. The library was designed around alpha chains, so this beta chain is a stray read whose abundance carries little weight. The gene calls are TRBV5-1 and TRBJ2-1; a possible D gene is TRBD2 (5 bases). Germline loops: CDR1 SGHRS, CDR2 YFSETQ. The CDR3 is made up of 12 amino acids. Trimming cost V 7 bases and J 6 bases, with 11 bases left between them. The CDR3 spells CASSLDGNEQFF. The CDR3 DNA reads as TGCGCCAGCTCACTAGACGGCAATGAGCAGTTCTTC.

This clonotype was detected many times. Because the library targeted alpha chains, this beta chain is an off-target read whose size means little. This chain joins TRBV12-3 or TRBV12-4 and TRBJ1-1; D ambiguous. Trimming cost V 1 base and J 1 base, with 7 bases left between them. The length of the CDR3 is 14 residues. CDR3 sequence reads: CASSLDRRNTEAFF. In nucleotides, the CDR3 is TGTGCCAGCAGTTTAGACAGACGGAACACTGAAGCTTTCTTT.

Relative to its sample, this clonotype is medium-sized (0.01 to 0.1%). Being off target in a library aimed at alpha chains, this beta chain has a size of little meaning. This rearrangement joins TRBV20-1 to TRBJ2-7; 11 bases agree with TRBD2. The CDR3 spans 15 residues. The V and J ends lost 3 bases and 5 bases, in that order; junction bases with no gene match: 9. Germline CDR1 reads DFQATT; CDR2 reads SNEGSKA (reference sequence). CDR3 coding DNA: TGCAGTGCTAGTAGTCTAGCGGGGGGATATGACGAGCAGTACTTC. Protein: CSASSLAGGYDEQYF.

This clonotype was counted at least ten times. The library was prepared for alpha chains; this beta chain is a stray read, so its frequency means little. The J gene is TRBJ2-5, the V gene TRBV12-3 or TRBV12-4; TRBD1 agrees at 7 bases. The CDR3 sequence is 15 residues long. The junction had 8 bases not matched to a gene; V was cut back by 2 bases and J by 5 bases. DNA of the CDR3: TGTGCCAGCAGTTTAAAGACAGGGACCACGGAGACCCAGTACTTC. Translation: CASSLKTGTTETQYF.

This clonotype was counted many times. The library was designed around alpha chains, so this beta chain is a stray read whose abundance carries little weight. V gene TRBV5-1 combines with J gene TRBJ2-1; TRBD2 matches at 9 bases. Germline loops: CDR1 SGHRS, CDR2 YFSETQ. V shed 0 bases and J 7 bases; nucleotides not matched to a gene: 8. The CDR3 loop spans 16 amino acids. CDR3 bases: TGCGCCAGCAGCTTGGCCTCGGCGGGAGGGTTAAATGAGCAGTTCTTC. Its protein product is CASSLASAGGLNEQFF.

This clonotype was seen many times. Little can be read into the size of this beta chain, an off-target read in a library designed for alpha chains. V is TRBV5-4 and J is TRBJ2-4; no definite D call. Germline V lookup: CDR1 SGHNT, CDR2 YYREEE (reference sequence). CDR3 size: 15 residues. V was trimmed by 3 bases and J by 0 bases, leaving 10 bases between them. The CDR3: CASSSNTIAKNIQYF. The CDR3 DNA follows: TGTGCCAGCAGCTCCAATACTATAGCCAAAAACATTCAGTACTTC. Looking up the rest from reference TRBV5-4 and TRBJ2-4 gives the full variable domain: ETGVTQSPTHLIKTRGQQVTLRCSSQSGHNTVSWYQQALGQGPQFIFQYYREEENGRGNFPPRFSGLQFPNYSSELNVNALELDDSALYLCASSSNTIAKNIQYFGAGTRLSVL.

This clonotype has more than one count but fewer than ten. Because this beta chain is a stray read in a library intended to capture alpha chains, its abundance should not be given much weight. The rearrangement links TRBV2 to TRBJ1-4; D is unclear. This CDR3 is built from 12 residues. V lost 6 bases, J lost 0 bases, and 2 bases lay in between. Germline loops: CDR1 SNHLY, CDR2 FYNNEI. The CDR3 sequence is CASSATNEKLFF. The CDR3 nucleotides are TGTGCCAGCAGCGCAACTAATGAAAAACTGTTTTTT.

This clonotype was picked up many times. In a library made to pick up alpha chains, this beta chain is a stray read with a size that means little. The chain links TRBV12-3 or TRBV12-4 to TRBJ1-2; unclear D gene. This CDR3 has 13 residues. With 5 bases removed from V and 4 bases from J, the gap between germline ends came to 11 bases. CDR3: CASSALGSYGYTF. In nucleotides, the CDR3 is TGTGCCAGCAGTGCCTTGGGATCCTATGGCTACACCTTC.

In this sample, this clonotype turned up many times. The size of this beta chain means little, since it is a stray read in a library made for alpha chains. V gene TRBV30 combines with J gene TRBJ2-2; D gene unclear. Germline CDR1 reads GTSNPN; CDR2 reads SVGIG (reference sequence). Between the trimmed V and J ends, which lost 3 bases and 9 bases, there was a span of 8 bases. This CDR3 contains 11 residues. The CDR3 DNA is TGTGCCTGGAGGGAACATCGGGAGCTGTTTTTT. Translating gives CAWREHRELFF.

A few counts support this clonotype. The library was designed around alpha chains, so this beta chain is a stray read whose abundance carries little weight. V gene TRBV6-6 combines with J gene TRBJ1-5, with D possibly TRBD1 on 5 matching bases. The CDR3 is 15 amino acids. Germline CDR1 is MNHNY and CDR2 is SVGAGI (reference sequence). The V end lost 4 bases, the J end lost 1 base, and 11 bases lay between the germline ends. CDR3 sequence reads: CASSSGLLSNQPQHF. The DNA for the CDR3 is TGTGCCAGCAGTTCGGGACTCCTGAGCAATCAGCCCCAGCATTTT.

In its sample, this clonotype is medium-sized. Little can be read into the size of this beta chain, an off-target read in a library designed for alpha chains. This rearrangement joins TRBV24-1 to TRBJ2-1; no clear D. V shed 4 bases and J shed 3 bases, with 6 bases lying between them. Germline loops: CDR1 KGHDR, CDR2 SFDVKD. This CDR3 comprises 13 residues. This chain's CDR3 is CATSDSYYNEQFF. CDR3 in DNA: TGTGCCACCAGTGACAGTTACTACAATGAGCAGTTCTTC.

This clonotype was seen repeatedly, ten times or more. Since it is a stray read in a library aimed at alpha chains, this beta chain has a size that is not meaningful. The rearrangement uses TRBV25-1 and TRBJ1-6; 8 bases agree with TRBD1. After removal of 7 bases from V and 14 bases from J, the junction contained 16 bases not matched to a gene. The CDR3 runs 15 residues. Germline loops: CDR1 MGHDK, CDR2 SYGVNS. The CDR3 DNA reads as TGTGCCAGCAAACCCCCGGGACAGGTGGACGCGGCCCTCCACTTT. Residues: CASKPPGQVDAALHF.

Ten or more counts support this clonotype. This beta chain slipped into a library made for alpha chains as a stray read, so its size is not meaningful. The V gene is TRBV24-1, the J gene TRBJ2-1, with D possibly being TRBD1 (5 bases). V was clipped by 5 bases and J by 5 bases, with 15 bases between them. CDR1 and CDR2 from the germline V gene are KGHDR and SFDVKD. The CDR3 totals 15 residues. CDR3 DNA sequence: TGTGCCACCAGTGGGGGCATAGACCGGGACAATGAGCAGTTCTTC. Encoded protein: CATSGGIDRDNEQFF.

This clonotype was seen ten or more times. The size of this beta chain means little, since it is a stray read in a library made for alpha chains. The rearrangement joins TRBV12-3 or TRBV12-4 to TRBJ1-1, with a possible D match to TRBD1 (5 bases). The CDR3 is 15 residues long. V was shortened by 5 bases and J by 1 base, with 14 bases between the two germline ends. The CDR3 region is CASSPGGVRNTEAFF. In nucleotides, the CDR3 is TGTGCCAGCAGTCCCGGGGGGGTCAGGAACACTGAAGCTTTCTTT.

This clonotype was counted at least ten times. Since it is a stray read in a library aimed at alpha chains, this beta chain has a size that is not meaningful. The V call is TRBV5-1, the J call TRBJ2-3; no firm D call. Germline-derived CDR1 and CDR2 are SGHRS and YFSETQ. Trimming cost V 4 bases and J 2 bases, with 14 bases left between them. CDR3 length: 15 amino acids. CDR3 protein: CASSDTGTYTDTQYF. The CDR3, as DNA: TGCGCCAGCAGCGATACCGGCACCTACACAGATACGCAGTATTTT.

The table lists this clonotype with many counts. The library was built for alpha chains, so this beta chain is an off-target read and its size means little. The chain combines TRBV27 with TRBJ2-7; D gene unclear. V lost 6 bases and J 5 bases, leaving 17 bases between the germline ends. Germline CDR1 is MNHEY and CDR2 is SMNVEV (reference sequence). This CDR3 spans 14 amino acids. CDR3 residues: CASSPHSNIDEQYF. CDR3 nucleotide sequence: TGTGCCAGCAGCCCACATAGTAATATCGACGAGCAGTACTTC.

The table lists this clonotype with many counts. This beta chain is a stray sequence in a library constructed for alpha chains; its clone size is not meaningful. This sequence joins TRBV10-3 and TRBJ2-7, with 7 bases lining up with TRBD1. Germline assignment: CDR1 ENHRY and CDR2 SYGVKD. CDR3 size: 15 residues. The ends lost 5 bases at V and 7 bases at J; junction bases unmatched: 14. The CDR3 reads CAISLLGQAGREQYF. DNA of the CDR3: TGTGCCATCAGTTTACTAGGACAGGCTGGAAGGGAGCAGTACTTC.

The sample holds many counts of this clonotype. This beta chain is off target for a library built for alpha chains, so its abundance means little. The chain joins TRBV7-2 to TRBJ1-4, with unresolved D. Looked up from germline, CDR1 is SGHTA and CDR2 is FQGNSA. This CDR3 region has 15 residues. The V end was cut by 4 bases, the J end by 5 bases, with 14 bases between. CDR3 sequence: CASSSKIQWNEKLFF. The DNA for the CDR3 is TGTGCCAGCAGCTCCAAGATACAATGGAATGAAAAACTGTTTTTT.